One and the same sample provided the 4 T cell receptor beta chains below, sequenced in a study of T-cell memory formation after mild COVID-19. MiXCR was run by TCRdb on the 5' RACE reads, yielding one entry per CDR3 protein. Of almost 350,000 distinct CDR3 sequences listed, under 25% are singletons. What was sequenced was PBMCs or a T cell subset sorted from them (not recorded which). Source of these receptors: a man younger than 30 who had mild COVID-19 (a few samples of this study predate the infection). Cell type and time point are not known.

This chain connects TRBV30 to TRBJ1-2, with a weak D call TRBD1 (5 bases). Trimming took 4 bases from V and 4 from J, leaving 10 bases between them. The CDR3 extends over 12 amino acids. Germline V gene data show CDR1 as GTSNPN and CDR2 as SVGIG (reference sequence). The CDR3 DNA sequence: TGTGCCTGGACGGTTGACAGCTATGGCTACACCTTC. Its translation is CAWTVDSYGYTF.

The chain is built from TRBV6-5 and TRBJ2-3; 8 bases align to TRBD1. CDR3 length: 16 amino acids. The germline V gene has CDR1 MNHEY and CDR2 SVGAGI. Trimming at V came to 6 bases and at J to 1 base, leaving 9 bases not matched to a gene. Here the CDR3 reads CASRGAGTGRTDTQYF. DNA for the CDR3: TGTGCCAGCAGGGGTGCCGGGACAGGTCGCACAGATACGCAGTATTTT.

The chain links TRBV6-2 or TRBV6-3 to TRBJ2-1; D is perhaps TRBD1 (6 bases). The CDR3 consists of 13 residues. From germline, CDR1 is MNHEY and CDR2 SVGEGT. Trimming shortened V by 0 bases and J by 9 bases, and 9 bases separated the two germline ends. Here the CDR3 DNA reads TGTGCCAGCAGTTACTCGGGGGCCGGTGAGCAGTTCTTC. Protein product: CASSYSGAGEQFF.

This clonotype was seen only a few times. The V call is TRBV6-2 or TRBV6-3, the J call TRBJ2-2; D possibly corresponds to TRBD2 (5 bases). The CDR3 is 12 amino acids. Germline V gene data show CDR1 as MNHEY and CDR2 as SVGEGT. Trimming removed 6 bases at V and 4 bases at J, with 6 bases between. The CDR3 loop reads CASSGLTGELFF. The CDR3 DNA reads as TGTGCCAGCAGCGGACTCACCGGGGAGCTGTTTTTT.